Sequencing of this T cell receptor beta chain was carried out in a study of blood T cell repertoires in COVID-19. The overall study: Samples representing acute and convalescent COVID-19 were sourced from the United States, Italy and Spain.

Some clones are missing from TCRdb's copy, which holds only in-frame ones; the method was immunoSEQ multiplex PCR. This sample has around 120,000 clones; around 81% occur once, and the top ten carry 2.3%. This CDR3 contains 15 residues. Germline CDR1 SGHRS, CDR2 YFSETQ. Trimming removed 0 bases from V and 7 bases from J, with 16 bases in between. This chain links TRBV5-1 with TRBJ1-2, with D perhaps TRBD1 (6 bases). The specimen was peripheral blood. This receptor was obtained from a man in his 70s with acute or convalescent COVID-19. As DNA, the CDR3 is TGCGCCAGCAGCTTGGGAGGCCCAGGGGACCCTGGCTACACCTTC. Translating gives CASSLGGPGDPGYTF.